This TCR beta chain originates from a study of blood T cell repertoires in COVID-19. Original data processing: Amplification of reference gene primers provided the estimated nucleated cell counts. Assay: immunoSEQ multiplex PCR; the TCRdb copy retains only in-frame clones and omits some. V and J calls and clone size follow that table, whereas D and trimming were derived from the DNA. The sample contains nearly 200,000 clones, 80% to 90% of which appear only once. V dropped 3 bases and J dropped 0; count of bases not matched to a gene: 10. This CDR3 is built from 18 residues. Per the germline V gene, CDR1 is LGHDT and CDR2 is YNNKEL (reference sequence).

This TCR derives from a woman between 65 and 79 years old with active or convalescent COVID-19. Specimen: peripheral blood. The chain couples TRBV3-1 (or the pseudogene TRBV3-2) to TRBJ2-3, with TRBD2 matching 9 bases. The CDR3 reads CASSQAASGNPSTDTQYF. Here the CDR3 DNA reads TGTGCCAGCAGCCAGGCGGCTAGCGGGAATCCTAGCACAGATACGCAGTATTTT.